The next 5 T cell receptor beta chains were all read from a single sample in a study of blood T cell repertoires in COVID-19. Assay used: immunoSEQ multiplex PCR; TCRdb lists only in-frame clones, some missing. The sample includes approximately 300,000 clones, approximately 90% of them seen just once. Sample: PBMCs or T cells enriched from blood (not recorded which). The source of these receptors is a man in his thirties or forties who had recovered from COVID-19.

This clone was seen a single time. V gene TRBV7-8 combines with J gene TRBJ2-1; TRBD2 is a possible D gene (6 bases). Looked up from germline, CDR1 is SGHVS and CDR2 is FQNEAQ. CDR3 length equals 18 residues. V was pared by 2 bases and J by 6 bases, with 23 bases between. In DNA, the CDR3 is TGTGCCAGCAGCTTAAGGGCGGGGCTCAAAGGTCTGGGCAATGAGCAGTTCTTC. Translated: CASSLRAGLKGLGNEQFF.

This chain links TRBV27 with TRBJ1-2; 12 nucleotides agree with TRBD1. The germline CDR1 and CDR2 sequences are MNHEY and SMNVEV (reference sequence). V was pared by 3 bases and J by 6 bases, with 20 bases of the junction left unmatched. The CDR3 totals 20 residues. CDR3 residues: CASSFTNPRLGTGGEDGYTF. CDR3 DNA: TGTGCCAGCAGTTTCACCAACCCCCGCCTCGGGACAGGGGGCGAGGATGGCTACACCTTC.

This sequence joins TRBV20-1 and TRBJ1-1; maybe TRBD1 (6 bases). Trimming shortened V by 6 bases and J by 7 bases, and 9 bases separated the two germline ends. The CDR3 covers 10 residues. Germline loops: CDR1 DFQATT, CDR2 SNEGSKA (reference sequence). This chain's CDR3 is CSARTDEAFF. DNA for the CDR3: TGCAGTGCCCGGACAGATGAAGCTTTCTTT.

The chain recombines TRBV5-1 with TRBJ2-1; 13 nucleotides agree with TRBD2. The CDR3 covers 16 residues. Per germline, CDR1 SGHRS and CDR2 YFSETQ. V shed 4 bases, J shed 6 bases, and the junction held 7 bases outside the gene matches. For the CDR3, the DNA is TGCGCCAGCAGCGATCGGACTAGCGGGAGTGGCAATGAGCAGTTCTTC. The encoded protein is CASSDRTSGSGNEQFF.

The chain is built from TRBV6-5 and TRBJ2-7, with D possibly TRBD2 on 6 matching bases. CDR3 length: 12 amino acids. The ends were cut back, 8 bases at V and 2 bases at J, with 10 bases in the middle. Per the germline V gene, CDR1 is MNHEY and CDR2 is SVGAGI. The CDR3 region is CASGEVAYEQYF. CDR3 nucleotide sequence: TGTGCCAGCGGGGAGGTCGCCTACGAGCAGTACTTC.